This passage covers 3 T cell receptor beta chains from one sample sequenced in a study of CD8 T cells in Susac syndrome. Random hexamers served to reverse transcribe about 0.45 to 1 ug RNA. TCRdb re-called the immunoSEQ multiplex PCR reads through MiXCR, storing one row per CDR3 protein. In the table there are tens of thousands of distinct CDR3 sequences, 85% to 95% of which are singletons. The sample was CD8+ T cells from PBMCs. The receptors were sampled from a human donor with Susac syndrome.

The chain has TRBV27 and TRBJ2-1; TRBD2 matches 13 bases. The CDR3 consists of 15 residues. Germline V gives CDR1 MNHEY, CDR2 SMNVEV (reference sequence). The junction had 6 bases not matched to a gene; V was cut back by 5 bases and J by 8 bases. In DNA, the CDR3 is TGTGCCAGCAGTCCCAGGACTAGCGGGAGTGATGAGCAGTTCTTC. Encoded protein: CASSPRTSGSDEQFF.

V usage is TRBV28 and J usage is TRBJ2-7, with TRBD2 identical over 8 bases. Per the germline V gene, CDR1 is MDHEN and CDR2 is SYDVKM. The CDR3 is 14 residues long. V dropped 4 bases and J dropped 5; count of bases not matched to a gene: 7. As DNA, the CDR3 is TGTGCCAGCAGTTCCCCAGCGGGAGTCCACGAGCAGTACTTC. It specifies CASSSPAGVHEQYF. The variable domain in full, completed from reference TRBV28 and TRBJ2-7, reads DVKVTQSSRYLVKRTGEKVFLECVQDMDHENMFWYRQDPGLGLRLIYFSYDVKMKEKGDIPEGYSVSREKKERFSLILESASTNQTSMYLCASSSPAGVHEQYFGPGTRLTVT.

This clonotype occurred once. The CDR3 loop reads CASSQERGLEETQYF. The CDR3 DNA is TGTGCCAGCAGCCAAGAGAGGGGGTTGGAAGAGACCCAGTACTTC. This chain joins TRBV3-1 and TRBJ2-5, with D possibly matching TRBD1 (6 bases). The germline V gene encodes CDR1 LGHDT and CDR2 YNNKEL (reference sequence). V lost 0 bases, J lost 3 bases, and 11 bases lay in between. This CDR3 contains 15 residues.